This T cell receptor (beta chain) was found in a study of control samples from healthy donors and cancer patients. TCRdb's copy holds only in-frame clones and misses some; the assay was immunoSEQ multiplex PCR. The sample includes fewer than 200,000 clones, just under 95% seen only once; the top ten take approximately 4%. The CDR3 totals 13 residues. Trimming left V 0 bases short and J 4 bases short, with 7 bases between. Germline V lookup: CDR1 SGHRS, CDR2 YFSETQ. The J gene is TRBJ1-1, the V gene TRBV5-1; D is ambiguous. The sample consisted of blood. The sequence came from a woman aged 60-70 years in good health. The CDR3 coding sequence is TGCGCCAGCAGCTTGGAGCTGAGCACTGAAGCTTTCTTT. It translates to CASSLELSTEAFF. The full variable domain, its missing parts supplied by reference TRBV5-1 and TRBJ1-1, is KAGVTQTPRYLIKTRGQQVTLSCSPISGHRSVSWYQQTPGQGLQFLFEYFSETQRNKGNFPGRFSGRQFSNSRSEMNVSTLELGDSALYLCASSLELSTEAFFGQGTRLTVV.